These 20 T cell receptor beta chains were all obtained from the same sample, sequenced in a study of T cells in Graves' hyperthyroidism and ophthalmopathy. Using RNA transcripts as the source, TCR beta CDR3 regions were amplified. The study used the HTBI primer set for a first-round RT-PCR of the TCR CDR3. TCRdb fed the multiplex PCR reads into MiXCR, producing one record per CDR3 protein. This table holds around 450,000 distinct CDR3 sequences, 15% to 18% found once. Sequencing was done on a sample of blood. The receptors were sampled from a woman under 30 with Graves' hyperthyroidism.

This clonotype was recorded many times. The chain has TRBV12-3 or TRBV12-4 and TRBJ2-1; 9 nucleotides line up with TRBD2. This CDR3 has 16 residues. After removal of 7 bases from V and 2 bases from J, the junction contained 9 bases not matched to a gene. The CDR3, as DNA: TGTGCCAGCACCCCTCCGGGACTAGCCGCCTACAATGAGCAGTTCTTC. This translates into CASTPPGLAAYNEQFF.

This clonotype was recorded at least ten times. The chain uses TRBV28 and TRBJ1-2; no clear D. Germline V gene lookup returns CDR1 MDHEN and CDR2 SYDVKM. Trimming took off 10 bases at V and 4 bases at J, with 7 bases between the two ends. The CDR3 sequence is 10 residues long. Here the CDR3 DNA reads TGTGCCACCCAGCTCTATGGCTACACCTTC. As protein: CATQLYGYTF.

This clonotype has a count of ten or more. The chain combines TRBV5-5 with TRBJ2-7, with D unresolved. This CDR3 is built from 12 residues. CDR1 and CDR2 (germline): SGHKS, YYEKEE (reference sequence). The V end was cut by 4 bases, the J end by 2 bases, with 7 bases between. This CDR3 is CASSKLAYEQYF. In DNA, the CDR3 is TGTGCCAGCAGCAAGCTAGCCTACGAGCAGTACTTC.

This clonotype has a count of ten or more. J is TRBJ2-7 and V is TRBV9; D possibly uses TRBD1 or TRBD2 (6 bases each). The length of the CDR3 is 14 residues. The V gene's germline CDR1 is SGDLS and CDR2 YYNGEE. V was trimmed by 0 bases and J by 3 bases, leaving 10 bases between them. CDR3 protein: CASSVGGADYEQYF. CDR3 DNA: TGTGCCAGCAGCGTAGGGGGGGCCGACTACGAGCAGTACTTC.

J is TRBJ1-2 and V is TRBV12-3 or TRBV12-4; D is possibly TRBD1 (6 bases). This CDR3 has 14 amino acids. V was cut by 4 bases and J by 1 base, with 10 bases left in between. The CDR3 here is CASSSVQGNYGYTF. In DNA form, the CDR3 reads TGTGCCAGCAGTTCCGTACAGGGTAACTATGGCTACACCTTC.

The gene calls are TRBV19 and TRBJ1-1; D ambiguous. There are 16 residues in the CDR3. The V end lost 0 bases, the J end lost 1 base, and 12 bases lay between the germline ends. Germline lookup yields CDR1 LNHDA and CDR2 SQIVND (reference sequence). In DNA form, the CDR3 reads TGTGCCAGTAGTATAGATCACGGACGGACGAACACTGAAGCTTTCTTT. It yields the protein CASSIDHGRTNTEAFF.

This clonotype has ten or more counts. The V and J genes are TRBV2 and TRBJ1-2; 12 bases match TRBD1. The CDR3 is 15 residues long. V shed 2 bases, J shed 6 bases, and the junction held 4 bases outside the gene matches. Germline CDR1 reads SNHLY; CDR2 reads FYNNEI. CDR3 protein: CASSEWDRGPDGYTF. The CDR3, as DNA: TGTGCCAGCAGTGAATGGGACAGGGGGCCTGATGGCTACACCTTC.

This clonotype was seen many times. V and J are TRBV5-1 and TRBJ2-1; D possibly corresponds to TRBD2 (5 bases). The CDR3 is made up of 15 amino acids. The germline CDR1 and CDR2 sequences are SGHRS and YFSETQ. Trimming shortened V by 2 bases and J by 3 bases, and 12 bases separated the two germline ends. CDR3 sequence: CASSLDPGVYNEQFF. CDR3 coding DNA: TGCGCCAGCAGCTTAGACCCCGGGGTCTACAATGAGCAGTTCTTC. Full variable domain (outside the CDR3, taken from reference TRBV5-1 and TRBJ2-1): KAGVTQTPRYLIKTRGQQVTLSCSPISGHRSVSWYQQTPGQGLQFLFEYFSETQRNKGNFPGRFSGRQFSNSRSEMNVSTLELGDSALYLCASSLDPGVYNEQFFGPGTRLTVL.

In this sample, this clonotype turned up a few times. J is TRBJ1-5 and V is TRBV20-1, with D possibly being TRBD1 (6 bases). The CDR3 sequence is 14 residues long. Germline CDR1 reads DFQATT; CDR2 reads SNEGSKA (reference sequence). The V end was cut by 4 bases, the J end by 4 bases, with 14 bases between. The CDR3 DNA is TGCAGTGCTACGTTGACAGGAAAGAATCAGCCCCAGCATTTT. Translating it yields CSATLTGKNQPQHF.

The chain uses TRBV18 and TRBJ2-7; D remains unclear. V lost 1 base to trimming and J lost 0 bases, with 10 bases between them. The CDR3 runs 15 residues. Per germline, CDR1 KGHSH and CDR2 LQKENI. The CDR3 here is CASSPRPENSYEQYF. CDR3 nucleotide sequence: TGTGCCAGCTCACCACGGCCAGAGAACTCCTACGAGCAGTACTTC.

This clonotype was observed a handful of times. The rearrangement links TRBV19 to TRBJ2-5; 8 bases match TRBD2. Per the germline V gene, CDR1 is LNHDA and CDR2 is SQIVND (reference sequence). V lost 4 bases and J lost 4; bases outside the gene matches: 5. The CDR3 contains 14 residues. DNA for the CDR3: TGTGCCAGTAGTACCTCGGCGGGGGGAGAGACCCAGTACTTC. Amino acids: CASSTSAGGETQYF. The variable domain in full, completed from reference TRBV19 and TRBJ2-5, reads DGGITQSPKYLFRKEGQNVTLSCEQNLNHDAMYWYRQDPGQGLRLIYYSQIVNDFQKGDIAEGYSVSREKKESFPLTVTSAQKNPTAFYLCASSTSAGGETQYFGPGTRLLVL.

This clonotype has just a few counts. The chain links TRBV7-6 to TRBJ1-6; 7 nucleotides match TRBD1. There are 16 residues in the CDR3. CDR1 is SGHVS and CDR2 is FNYEAQ in the germline V gene. V was pared by 0 bases and J by 6 bases, with 5 bases of the junction left unmatched. The CDR3 spells CASSLALAGGNSPLHF. CDR3 DNA: TGTGCCAGCAGCTTAGCGCTGGCAGGGGGTAATTCACCCCTCCACTTT.

This clonotype was counted ten times or more. The CDR3 DNA sequence: TGTGCCAGCAGTGACCTAGGCGGCGTTCAGCCCCAGCATTTT. Translation: CASSDLGGVQPQHF. The chain employs TRBV12-3 or TRBV12-4 and TRBJ1-5; D is unclear. Trimming pared 5 bases from V and 6 bases from J, leaving 14 bases between. The CDR3 has 14 residues.

This clonotype came up many times. The DNA of the CDR3 is TGTGCCAGCAGCGTCGGGGGGGGATCGGCTGAAAAACTGTTTTTT. Translated: CASSVGGGSAEKLFF. This chain links TRBV9 with TRBJ1-4, with D possibly being TRBD1 (5 bases). Per the germline V gene, CDR1 is SGDLS and CDR2 is YYNGEE. V was pared by 2 bases and J by 7 bases, with 15 bases between. This CDR3 comprises 15 residues.

This clonotype has a count of ten or more. CDR3 bases: TGTGCCAGCAGTAGACGGACAGGGTGGGCTAATGAAAAACTGTTTTTT. Encoded protein: CASSRRTGWANEKLFF. V usage is TRBV28 and J usage is TRBJ1-4, with TRBD1 identical over 8 bases. CDR1 and CDR2 (germline): MDHEN, SYDVKM. The CDR3 is 16 residues long. Trimming removed 5 bases from V and 3 bases from J; junction bases left unmatched: 8.

This clonotype was detected many times. This chain links TRBV3-1 with TRBJ1-5; D unclear. Trimming shortened V by 1 base and J by 5 bases, and 6 bases separated the two germline ends. The CDR3 has 13 amino acids. The germline V gene has CDR1 LGHDT and CDR2 YNNKEL (reference sequence). The chain's CDR3 is CASSQVKDQPQHF. CDR3 DNA sequence: TGTGCCAGCAGCCAAGTTAAGGATCAGCCCCAGCATTTT.

This clonotype occurred many times. J is TRBJ2-7 and V is TRBV6-2 or TRBV6-3; perhaps D is TRBD1 or TRBD2 (5 bases each). Germline CDR1 and CDR2: MNHEY and SVGEGT. The CDR3 loop spans 15 amino acids. Trimming removed 6 bases at V and 0 bases at J, with 15 bases between. The CDR3: CASSPDGASSYEQYF. As DNA, the CDR3 is TGTGCCAGCAGCCCCGACGGGGCTTCCTCCTACGAGCAGTACTTC.

The sample holds one count of this clonotype. V gene TRBV7-9 combines with J gene TRBJ1-4; D unresolved. The germline V and J ends were trimmed by 4 bases and 4 bases, with 13 bases remaining between them. The CDR3 contains 15 residues. Germline lookup yields CDR1 SEHNR and CDR2 FQNEAQ (reference sequence). The CDR3 here is CASSSPGLLNEKLFF. CDR3 nucleotide sequence: TGTGCCAGCAGCTCCCCGGGTCTTCTTAATGAAAAACTGTTTTTT.

This clonotype came up many times. This sequence joins TRBV20-1 and TRBJ2-1; a weak D match, TRBD2 (6 bases). This CDR3 is built from 12 residues. From germline, CDR1 is DFQATT and CDR2 SNEGSKA (reference sequence). The germline V and J ends were trimmed by 7 bases and 8 bases, with 15 bases remaining between them. CDR3 DNA sequence: TGCAGTGTCGAACCCCAGCGGGATGAGCAGTTCTTC. This translates into CSVEPQRDEQFF.

In this sample, this clonotype turned up many times. The CDR3 spells CASSSSGTRYNEQFF. The CDR3 DNA reads as TGTGCCAGCAGCTCATCCGGGACTAGGTACAATGAGCAGTTCTTC. V is TRBV5-4 and J is TRBJ2-1; 8 positions agree with TRBD2. CDR1 is SGHNT and CDR2 is YYREEE in the germline V gene (reference sequence). The CDR3 is made up of 15 amino acids. The trim removed 3 bases at V and 4 bases at J, leaving 6 bases unmatched.